The present TCR beta chain was sequenced within a study of OX40 agonist ivuxolimab in advanced cancers. Study-level background: Hepatocellular carcinoma, melanoma, renal cell or head and neck cancer affected the dose-escalation patients. Patients achieving partial responses numbered three: one hepatocellular carcinoma case and two cutaneous melanoma cases. The study, taken as a whole, reports: Normalized T-cell clonal expansion was also low in some nonresponders.

V trimming: 9 bases; J trimming: 2 bases; junction bases outside the gene matches: 5. The CDR3 covers 14 residues. Per germline, CDR1 SGHNT and CDR2 YENEEA. The investigators sampled blood at baseline, at cycle 4 day 1, and at cycle 7 day 1. Profiled with immunoSEQ multiplex PCR; TCRdb holds only in-frame clones, not every one. The table includes approximately 12,000 clones, around 87% detected once. In regard to this clone: The antigen is unknown.

The rearrangement joins TRBV11-3 to TRBJ2-1, with TRBD2 matching 9 bases. Sequenced material: CD4+ or CD8+ T cells sorted from blood, taken in a trial of the OX40 agonist ivuxolimab. This clonotype was sampled from an adult with an advanced solid tumor such as melanoma, head and neck, liver or kidney cancer. CDR3 amino acids: CASGGLAAYNEQFF. The CDR3 nucleotides read TGTGCCAGTGGGGGACTAGCAGCCTACAATGAGCAGTTCTTC.